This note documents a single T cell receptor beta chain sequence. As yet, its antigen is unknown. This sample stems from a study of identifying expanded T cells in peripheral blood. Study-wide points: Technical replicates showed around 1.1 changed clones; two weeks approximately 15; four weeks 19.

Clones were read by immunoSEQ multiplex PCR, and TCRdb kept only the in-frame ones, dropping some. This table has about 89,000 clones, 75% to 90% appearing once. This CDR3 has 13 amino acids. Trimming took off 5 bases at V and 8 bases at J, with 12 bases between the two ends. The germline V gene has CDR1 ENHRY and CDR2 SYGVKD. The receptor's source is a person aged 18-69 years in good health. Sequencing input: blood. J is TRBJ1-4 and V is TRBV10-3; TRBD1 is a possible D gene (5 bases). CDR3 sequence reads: CAISRGAGEKLFF. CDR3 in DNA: TGTGCCATCAGTAGAGGGGCTGGAGAAAAACTGTTTTTT.